This entry lists 32 T cell receptor beta chains sequenced from one sample in a study of blood T cell repertoires in COVID-19. Profiling relied on immunoSEQ multiplex PCR, and the TCRdb table lists in-frame clones only, not all of them. In the table there are 120,000 or so clones, around 86% of which are singletons. What was sequenced was peripheral blood. The receptors come from a man older than 75 with active or convalescent COVID-19.

This clone has only a few counts. The J gene is TRBJ2-4, the V gene TRBV7-8, with 12 bases lining up with TRBD2. Germline V CDR1 and CDR2: SGHVS, FQNEAQ. The CDR3 has 17 residues. With V trimmed by 5 bases and J by 6 bases, 11 bases remained unmatched. CDR3 in DNA: TGTGCCAGCAGCCGTTCTAGCGGGAGGGGCCTCGGAAACATTCAGTACTTC. Protein: CASSRSSGRGLGNIQYF.

The genes are TRBV7-9 and TRBJ1-4; 7 nucleotides match TRBD1. The ends lost 5 bases at V and 6 bases at J; junction bases unmatched: 9. CDR1 is SEHNR, CDR2 FQNEAQ, per germline (reference sequence). The CDR3 length is 15 residues. The CDR3 protein is CASSLGGLGDEKLFF. The CDR3 DNA sequence: TGTGCCAGCAGCCTAGGGGGCTTAGGCGATGAAAAACTGTTTTTT. Full variable domain (rest looked up from reference TRBV7-9 and TRBJ1-4): DTGVSQNPRHKITKRGQNVTFRCDPISEHNRLYWYRQTLGQGPEFLTYFQNEAQLEKSRLLSDRFSAERPKGSFSTLEIQRTEQGDSAMYLCASSLGGLGDEKLFFGSGTQLSVL.

V and J are TRBV29-1 and TRBJ1-1, with 10 bases that match TRBD1. V shed 6 bases and J 4 bases; nucleotides not matched to a gene: 8. The CDR3 spans 14 residues. The germline V gene has CDR1 SQVTM and CDR2 ANQGSEA. The CDR3 nucleotides are TGCAGCGTGGGGAGACAGGGGGCAGCCACTGAAGCTTTCTTT. It encodes CSVGRQGAATEAFF.

The chain uses TRBV11-1 and TRBJ1-4; 7 bases agree with TRBD1. The germline gives CDR1 SGHAT, CDR2 FQDESV (reference sequence). The ends lost 5 bases at V and 8 bases at J; junction bases unmatched: 8. There are 14 residues in the CDR3. The CDR3 sequence is CASSRDRSSEKLFF. The CDR3 DNA is TGTGCCAGCAGCCGGGACAGATCCAGCGAAAAACTGTTTTTT.

The genes are TRBV24-1 and TRBJ2-5; TRBD2 is a possible D gene (6 bases). Per germline, CDR1 KGHDR and CDR2 SFDVKD. The CDR3 length is 16 residues. Trimming removed 2 bases from V and 9 bases from J, with 21 bases in between. The CDR3 DNA sequence: TGTGCCACCAGTGATTATGGGACTGCGAATCCAGGCTCCCAGTACTTC. Encoded protein: CATSDYGTANPGSQYF.

The genes are TRBV12-3 or TRBV12-4 and TRBJ1-2, with 11 bases fitting TRBD1. J gave up 4 bases and V 10 bases, and 5 bases lay outside the gene matches. The CDR3 contains 13 residues. In DNA, the CDR3 is TGTGCCATCGCTGGGACAGGGGGCTATGGCTACACCTTC. Translating it yields CAIAGTGGYGYTF.

This chain links TRBV5-1 with TRBJ1-4; 7 positions match TRBD1. Trimming at V came to 0 bases and at J to 12 bases, leaving 8 bases not matched to a gene. Germline V gene data show CDR1 as SGHRS and CDR2 as YFSETQ. This CDR3 spans 14 amino acids. This CDR3 reads CASSLGQGKGELFF. CDR3 nucleotides: TGCGCCAGCAGCTTGGGACAGGGAAAAGGGGAACTGTTTTTT.

The count of this clone is one. This rearrangement joins TRBV3-1 (or the pseudogene TRBV3-2) to TRBJ1-2; D may be TRBD1 (5 bases). This CDR3 comprises 14 residues. Germline CDR1 is LGHDT and CDR2 is YNNKEL (reference sequence). V shed 2 bases and J shed 3 bases, with 10 bases lying between them. The CDR3 coding sequence is TGTGCCAGCAGCCAACGTGGGGGGTACTATGGCTACACCTTC. Translated: CASSQRGGYYGYTF.

The chain combines TRBV6-1 with TRBJ1-6, with D uncertain. The CDR3 covers 13 residues. V lost 1 base, J lost 10 bases, and 8 bases lay in between. Germline values: CDR1 MNHNS, CDR2 SASEGT. The DNA for the CDR3 is TGTGCCAGCAGTGAAGTCCGTTCCTCACCCCTCCACTTT. It specifies CASSEVRSSPLHF.

This clone was seen more than once but under ten times. The J gene is TRBJ1-2, the V gene TRBV10-3, with 7 bases lining up with TRBD1. V shed 10 bases, J shed 4 bases, and the junction held 9 bases outside the gene matches. CDR1 is ENHRY, CDR2 SYGVKD, per germline. The CDR3 is 13 residues long. The CDR3 DNA sequence: TGTGCCACCTCCCTCGACAGGGCCTATGGCTACACCTTC. This encodes CATSLDRAYGYTF.

The count of this clone is one. CDR3 sequence: CASSGYRATEAFF. CDR3 sequence (DNA): TGTGCCAGCAGTGGTTACAGGGCCACTGAAGCTTTCTTT. The rearrangement links TRBV28 to TRBJ1-1; TRBD1 is a possible D gene (6 bases). V was clipped by 5 bases and J by 4 bases, with 11 bases between them. Germline lookup yields CDR1 MDHEN and CDR2 SYDVKM. The CDR3 extends over 13 amino acids.

This clone was observed a few times. The CDR3: CASSEQDSYEQYF. The CDR3 DNA sequence: TGTGCCAGCAGTGAACAGGACTCCTACGAGCAGTACTTC. This chain links TRBV2 with TRBJ2-7; unclear D gene. V was pared by 2 bases and J by 0 bases, with 5 bases between. CDR3 length: 13 residues. Germline CDR1 reads SNHLY; CDR2 reads FYNNEI.

The chain has TRBV30 and TRBJ1-4; D remains unclear. V was shortened by 2 bases and J by 5 bases, with 15 bases between the two germline ends. The CDR3 runs 15 residues. Germline V gene sequence: CDR1 GTSNPN, CDR2 SVGIG (reference sequence). CDR3 sequence: CAWSTRGSWNEKLFF. The CDR3 DNA is TGTGCCTGGAGTACCCGAGGCAGCTGGAATGAAAAACTGTTTTTT.

V usage is TRBV19 and J usage is TRBJ1-2; D ambiguous. Germline V gene data show CDR1 as LNHDA and CDR2 as SQIVND (reference sequence). The CDR3 is 13 residues long. V gave up 3 bases and J gave up 7 bases, with 12 bases separating them. DNA for the CDR3: TGTGCCAGTAGTATCTCGGTTGAGGGTGGCTACACCTTC. Amino acids: CASSISVEGGYTF.

V usage is TRBV19 and J usage is TRBJ1-1, with TRBD1 matching 7 bases. The CDR3 length is 14 residues. J was trimmed by 2 bases and V by 6 bases; bases with no gene match: 6. CDR1 is LNHDA and CDR2 is SQIVND in the germline V gene (reference sequence). In nucleotides, the CDR3 is TGTGCCAGTAGGGAGACAGGGATAAACACTGAAGCTTTCTTT. Protein product: CASRETGINTEAFF.

This chain joins TRBV12-1 and TRBJ1-2; the table names TRBD1, a call not compared with the DNA. TRBV12-1 counts as a pseudogene. The CDR3 contains 13 residues. CDR3 amino acids: CASYRTGIYGYTF. Here the CDR3 DNA reads TGTGCCAGCTATAGGACAGGGATCTATGGCTACACCTTC.

The chain uses TRBV15 and TRBJ2-1; 7 bases agree with TRBD1. Germline V gives CDR1 LNHNV, CDR2 YYDKDF (reference sequence). The CDR3 has 17 amino acids. Trimming took 0 bases from V and 9 from J; bases not matched to a gene: 14. Written as DNA, the CDR3 is TGTGCCACCAGCAGAGATTTAATGCGACAGGGTGGTAGTGAGCAGTTCTTC. This codes for CATSRDLMRQGGSEQFF.

The chain couples TRBV29-1 to TRBJ2-5; 7 bases fit TRBD2. The V segment lost 7 bases and the J segment 1 base; nucleotides outside the gene matches: 6. Germline V gene sequence: CDR1 SQVTM, CDR2 ANQGSEA. The CDR3 totals 13 residues. Here the CDR3 DNA reads TGCAGCGATCGACTAGCAGGCCAAGAGACCCAGTACTTC. It encodes CSDRLAGQETQYF.

This clone occurred a few times. This rearrangement joins TRBV12-3 or TRBV12-4 to TRBJ2-7; 7 bases agree with TRBD1. The CDR3 extends over 13 amino acids. V lost 3 bases and J lost 3; bases outside the gene matches: 2. Here the CDR3 DNA reads TGTGCCAGCAGTTTCGACAGGGACTACGAGCAGTACTTC. This encodes CASSFDRDYEQYF.

This rearrangement joins TRBV7-8 to TRBJ1-4, with D perhaps matching TRBD1 (5 bases). Deletions cut 1 base from V and 0 bases from J, with 12 bases between. The germline V gene encodes CDR1 SGHVS and CDR2 FQNEAQ. This CDR3 has 17 residues. The CDR3: CASSLEGGVTTNEKLFF. CDR3 DNA: TGTGCCAGCAGCTTAGAGGGAGGGGTTACAACTAATGAAAAACTGTTTTTT.

The chain employs TRBV6-5 and TRBJ1-2; D perhaps matches TRBD1 (5 bases). The CDR3 is 13 residues long. CDR1 and CDR2 from the germline V gene are MNHEY and SVGAGI. Trimming removed 6 bases from V and 0 bases from J, with 8 bases in between. This chain's CDR3 is CASSRAPNYGYTF. The CDR3 DNA is TGTGCCAGCAGCAGGGCCCCTAACTATGGCTACACCTTC.

V usage is TRBV9 and J usage is TRBJ1-1, with no clear D. The CDR3 runs 14 residues. The V end was cut by 3 bases, the J end by 9 bases, with 18 bases between. CDR1 is SGDLS, CDR2 YYNGEE, per germline. CDR3 nucleotides: TGTGCCAGCAGCGCCACCGGGTCCCGATCTCAAGCTTTCTTT. It is translated as CASSATGSRSQAFF.

The chain has TRBV5-6 and TRBJ2-1; TRBD1 matches 8 bases. Germline CDR1 SGHDT, CDR2 YYEEEE. The CDR3 contains 19 residues. The ends lost 2 bases at V and 4 bases at J; junction bases unmatched: 17. The CDR3 DNA reads as TGTGCCAGCAGCTTAGAAATACCAACAGGGGGTCGTTATTACAATGAGCAGTTCTTC. Its translation: CASSLEIPTGGRYYNEQFF. Variable domain in full (rest from reference TRBV5-6 and TRBJ2-1): DAGVTQSPTHLIKTRGQQVTLRCSPKSGHDTVSWYQQALGQGPQFIFQYYEEEERQRGNFPDRFSGHQFPNYSSELNVNALLLGDSALYLCASSLEIPTGGRYYNEQFFGPGTRLTVL.

The chain carries TRBV9 and TRBJ2-2; D is uncertain. Per the germline V gene, CDR1 is SGDLS and CDR2 is YYNGEE. Trimming stripped 0 bases from V and 6 bases from J, with 3 bases between. This CDR3 is built from 12 residues. The CDR3, as DNA: TGTGCCAGCAGCGTAGCCGCCGGGGAGCTGTTTTTT. Protein sequence: CASSVAAGELFF.

The chain combines TRBV4-1 with TRBJ2-1; TRBD2 agrees at 10 bases. CDR1 MGHRA and CDR2 YSYEKL come from the germline V gene. CDR3 length: 17 residues. The trim removed 1 base at V and 5 bases at J, leaving 8 bases unmatched. The CDR3 sequence is CASSQAPGTSVNNEQFF. The CDR3 coding sequence is TGCGCCAGCAGCCAAGCACCCGGGACTAGCGTAAACAATGAGCAGTTCTTC.

This chain uses TRBV6-5 with TRBJ2-3; TRBD2 matches 7 bases. Germline V gene data show CDR1 as MNHEY and CDR2 as SVGAGI. The CDR3 has 15 amino acids. The trim removed 4 bases at V and 2 bases at J, leaving 6 bases unmatched. The CDR3 DNA reads TGTGCCAGCAGTTCCAAAGCGGGGACCACAGATACGCAGTATTTT. Its protein product is CASSSKAGTTDTQYF.

The chain couples TRBV6-5 to TRBJ2-5; 7 nucleotides agree with TRBD2. The CDR3 contains 13 residues. In germline, CDR1 is MNHEY, CDR2 SVGAGI. J gave up 5 bases and V 5 bases, and 5 bases lay outside the gene matches. DNA of the CDR3: TGTGCCAGCAGTCGGACTAGATTGGAGACCCAGTACTTC. Encoded protein: CASSRTRLETQYF.

This chain joins TRBV9 and TRBJ2-2; 12 bases align to TRBD2. The CDR3 is made up of 17 amino acids. J gave up 4 bases and V 5 bases, and 9 bases lay outside the gene matches. Per the germline V gene, CDR1 is SGDLS and CDR2 is YYNGEE. The CDR3 region is CASSQDPTSGGTGELFF. DNA for the CDR3: TGTGCCAGCAGTCAAGACCCGACTAGCGGGGGCACCGGGGAGCTGTTTTTT.

CDR3 sequence: CASSLSGDNEKLFF. The CDR3, as DNA: TGTGCCAGCAGCTTATCAGGGGATAATGAAAAACTGTTTTTT. The chain couples TRBV7-9 to TRBJ1-4; D might be TRBD1 (6 bases). The CDR3 contains 14 residues. Germline V lookup: CDR1 SEHNR, CDR2 FQNEAQ (reference sequence). V was shortened by 2 bases and J by 4 bases, with 8 bases between the two germline ends.

V usage is TRBV2 and J usage is TRBJ2-7, with TRBD2 matching over 10 bases. CDR3 length: 19 amino acids. Germline V gene lookup returns CDR1 SNHLY and CDR2 FYNNEI. The J segment lost 2 bases and the V segment lost 2 bases, leaving 15 bases of the junction unmatched. CDR3 residues: CASSENPRGLAGATYEQYF. The CDR3 nucleotides are TGTGCCAGCAGTGAAAATCCCCGCGGGCTAGCGGGGGCTACCTACGAGCAGTACTTC.

This sequence joins TRBV5-1 and TRBJ1-1; D possibly corresponds to TRBD1 (5 bases). With 0 bases removed from V and 5 bases from J, the gap between germline ends came to 11 bases. CDR1 and CDR2 (germline): SGHRS, YFSETQ. The CDR3 consists of 14 residues. DNA for the CDR3: TGCGCCAGCAGCTTGGACGGAGGGGTTACTGAAGCTTTCTTT. Translating gives CASSLDGGVTEAFF. Filled out from reference TRBV5-1 and TRBJ1-1, the complete variable domain reads KAGVTQTPRYLIKTRGQQVTLSCSPISGHRSVSWYQQTPGQGLQFLFEYFSETQRNKGNFPGRFSGRQFSNSRSEMNVSTLELGDSALYLCASSLDGGVTEAFFGQGTRLTVV.

V is TRBV10-3 and J is TRBJ1-6; 9 bases are shared with TRBD1. The germline V gene encodes CDR1 ENHRY and CDR2 SYGVKD. The V segment lost 4 bases and the J segment 5 bases; nucleotides outside the gene matches: 6. The CDR3 sequence is 16 residues long. CDR3 sequence: CAISARGTGNNSPLHF. CDR3 nucleotides: TGTGCCATCAGTGCCAGGGGGACAGGGAATAATTCACCCCTCCACTTT.